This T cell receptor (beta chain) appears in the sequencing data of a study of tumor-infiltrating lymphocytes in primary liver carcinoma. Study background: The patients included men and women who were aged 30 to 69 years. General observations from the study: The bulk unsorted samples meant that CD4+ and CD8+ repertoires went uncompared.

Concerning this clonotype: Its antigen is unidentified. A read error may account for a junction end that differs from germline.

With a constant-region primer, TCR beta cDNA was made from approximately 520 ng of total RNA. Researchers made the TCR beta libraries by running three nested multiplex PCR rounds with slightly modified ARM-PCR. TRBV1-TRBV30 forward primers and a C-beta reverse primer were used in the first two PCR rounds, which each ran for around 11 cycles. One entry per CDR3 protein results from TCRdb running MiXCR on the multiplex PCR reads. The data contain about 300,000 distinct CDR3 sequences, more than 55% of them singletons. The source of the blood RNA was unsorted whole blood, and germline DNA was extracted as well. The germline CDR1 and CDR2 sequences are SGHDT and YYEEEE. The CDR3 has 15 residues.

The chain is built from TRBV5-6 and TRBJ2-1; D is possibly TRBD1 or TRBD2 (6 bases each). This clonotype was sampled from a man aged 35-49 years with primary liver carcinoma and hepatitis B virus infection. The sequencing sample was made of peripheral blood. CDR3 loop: CASSRVGGPYNDQFF. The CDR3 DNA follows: TGTGCCAGCAGCCGAGTTGGGGGGCCCTACAATGATCAGTTCTTC.